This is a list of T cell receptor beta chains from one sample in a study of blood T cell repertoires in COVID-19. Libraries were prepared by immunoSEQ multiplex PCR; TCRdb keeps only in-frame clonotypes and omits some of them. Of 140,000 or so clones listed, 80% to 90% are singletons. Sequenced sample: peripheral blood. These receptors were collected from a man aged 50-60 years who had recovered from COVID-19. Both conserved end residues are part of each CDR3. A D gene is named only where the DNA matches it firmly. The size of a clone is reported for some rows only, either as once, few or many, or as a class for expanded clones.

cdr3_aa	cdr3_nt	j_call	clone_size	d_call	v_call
CASSEDTPAYEQYF	TGTGCCAGCAGTGAAGATACTCCTGCCTACGAGCAGTACTTC	TRBJ2-7	few	.	TRBV2
CASSPRDLRDTQYF	TGTGCCAGCAGCCCACGGGACTTACGAGATACGCAGTATTTT	TRBJ2-3	once	.	TRBV9
CASSLDRGSDEQYF	TGTGCCAGCAGCTTAGACAGGGGTAGCGACGAGCAGTACTTC	TRBJ2-7	once	TRBD1	TRBV5-4
CASTQPGHPNTEAFF	TGTGCCAGCACCCAACCGGGACACCCGAACACTGAAGCTTTCTTT	TRBJ1-1	.	.	TRBV7-8
CASSPRTGISSGANVLTF	TGTGCCAGCAGCCCCCGGACAGGCATCAGCTCTGGGGCCAACGTCCTGACTTTC	TRBJ2-6	.	.	TRBV21-1
CASSRGPYEQYF	TGTGCCAGCAGCCGGGGCCCCTACGAGCAGTACTTC	TRBJ2-7	.	.	TRBV6-2/TRBV6-3
CSASVGGLQETQYF	TGCAGTGCTAGTGTCGGGGGGCTGCAAGAGACCCAGTACTTC	TRBJ2-5	.	.	TRBV20-1
CASSPSRGPQNTEAFF	TGCGCCAGCAGCCCTAGCAGAGGACCACAGAACACTGAAGCTTTCTTT	TRBJ1-1	.	.	TRBV4-1
CASSQDIGLAGGSHEQFF	TGTGCCAGCAGCCAAGATATAGGACTAGCGGGGGGGTCCCATGAGCAGTTCTTC	TRBJ2-1	.	TRBD2	TRBV3-1/TRBV3-2
CASSETGKGYGYTF	TGTGCCAGCAGTGAGACAGGGAAAGGCTATGGCTACACCTTC	TRBJ1-2	.	TRBD1	TRBV6-1
CASSARDSAGNTIYF	TGTGCCAGCAGCGCCCGGGACAGCGCTGGAAACACCATATATTTT	TRBJ1-3	.	TRBD1	TRBV9
CASSSAGSHYEQYF	TGTGCCAGCAGCTCGGCGGGGTCCCACTACGAGCAGTACTTC	TRBJ2-7	.	.	TRBV6-2/TRBV6-3
CASSGAPRDNSYEQYF	TGCGCCAGCTCCGGAGCCCCCCGGGACAATTCCTACGAGCAGTACTTC	TRBJ2-7	.	.	TRBV5-1
CASIDRGNAFF	TGTGCCAGCATCGACAGGGGTAATGCTTTCTTT	TRBJ1-1	.	TRBD1	TRBV5-4
CASSIELGLAGAANTGELFF	TGTGCCAGTAGTATAGAACTGGGACTAGCGGGGGCCGCGAACACCGGGGAGCTGTTTTTT	TRBJ2-2	.	TRBD2	TRBV19
CASSGLTALPNYGYTF	TGTGCCAGCAGCGGGTTGACAGCCCTACCTAACTATGGCTACACCTTC	TRBJ1-2	.	.	TRBV7-9
CASSRDSRRYGYTF	TGTGCCAGCAGTCGGGACAGTCGAAGGTATGGCTACACCTTC	TRBJ1-2	.	TRBD1	TRBV7-2
CASSLQQGGNQPQHF	TGTGCCAGCAGCTTGCAACAGGGGGGCAATCAGCCCCAGCATTTT	TRBJ1-5	once	TRBD1	TRBV7-2
CASSLDSGTYEQYF	TGCGCCAGCAGCTTGGATTCGGGAACCTACGAGCAGTACTTC	TRBJ2-7	.	.	TRBV5-1
CATNPGLAGVLPITDTQYF	TGTGCCACCAACCCGGGACTAGCGGGGGTCCTCCCTATCACAGATACGCAGTATTTT	TRBJ2-3	.	TRBD2	TRBV24-1
CASSLGDRANYGYTF	TGTGCCAGCTCCCTCGGCGACAGGGCTAACTATGGCTACACCTTC	TRBJ1-2	.	TRBD1	TRBV18
CATRQGGTGKLFF	TGTGCCACAAGACAGGGCGGGACTGGAAAACTGTTTTTT	TRBJ1-4	.	TRBD1	TRBV19
CASSMRPTEKNTEAFF	TGTGCCAGTAGTATGCGGCCGACAGAAAAGAACACTGAAGCTTTCTTT	TRBJ1-1	once	.	TRBV19
CASSPPGDYGYTF	TGTGCCAGCTCACCACCAGGGGACTATGGCTACACCTTC	TRBJ1-2	.	.	TRBV18
CAWSVQGGGNTIYF	TGTGCCTGGAGTGTACAGGGGGGAGGAAACACCATATATTTT	TRBJ1-3	.	TRBD1	TRBV30
CAWSVQANTEAFF	TGTGCCTGGAGTGTTCAAGCAAACACTGAAGCTTTCTTT	TRBJ1-1	.	.	TRBV30
CAYNTWRGLGETQYF	TGTGCCTATAACACCTGGAGGGGGCTCGGAGAGACCCAGTACTTC	TRBJ2-5	.	.	TRBV30
CASSLSSDTQYF	TGTGCCAGCAGCTTGTCCTCAGATACGCAGTATTTT	TRBJ2-3	.	.	TRBV5-4
CASSPGTTFTDTQYF	TGCGCCAGCAGTCCCGGGACTACCTTCACAGATACGCAGTATTTT	TRBJ2-3	.	TRBD2	TRBV23-1
CASSQDGVAEAFF	TGCGCCAGCAGCCAAGACGGGGTGGCTGAAGCTTTCTTT	TRBJ1-1	.	.	TRBV4-3
CATSRELEGYEQYF	TGTGCCACCAGCAGAGAACTAGAAGGATACGAGCAGTACTTC	TRBJ2-7	.	.	TRBV15
CASSPGQNSNQPQHF	TGTGCCAGCAGCCCCGGACAGAATAGCAATCAGCCCCAGCATTTT	TRBJ1-5	.	.	TRBV7-8
CASSPWPPGDSYNEQFF	TGCGCCAGCAGCCCCTGGCCCCCAGGGGACTCCTACAATGAGCAGTTCTTC	TRBJ2-1	.	.	TRBV4-1
CASSLAESPLHF	TGTGCCAGCAGCTTAGCGGAGTCACCCCTCCACTTT	TRBJ1-6	once	.	TRBV7-9
CASSQGGTTYNEQFF	TGTGCCAGCAGCCAAGGCGGGACCACCTACAATGAGCAGTTCTTC	TRBJ2-1	.	.	TRBV4-2
CAWSVEVAGGPRNEQFF	TGTGCCTGGAGTGTTGAGGTAGCGGGGGGGCCTAGAAATGAGCAGTTCTTC	TRBJ2-1	.	TRBD2	TRBV30
CASSLGQGLYNSPLHF	TGTGCCAGCAGCTTAGGGCAGGGACTATATAATTCACCCCTCCACTTT	TRBJ1-6	few	.	TRBV11-2
CASSQAWTSAFNEQFF	TGCGCCAGCAGCCAAGCATGGACTAGCGCTTTCAATGAGCAGTTCTTC	TRBJ2-1	few	TRBD2	TRBV4-3
CASSPDNSLTEAFF	TGTGCCAGCTCACCAGATAACAGTCTCACTGAAGCTTTCTTT	TRBJ1-1	once	.	TRBV18
CASSPGQGYWGYTF	TGTGCCAGTAGTCCGGGACAGGGGTATTGGGGCTACACCTTC	TRBJ1-2	.	TRBD1	TRBV19
CASSLENRVAGYTF	TGTGCCAGCTCACTAGAAAACAGGGTGGCTGGCTACACCTTC	TRBJ1-2	.	.	TRBV18
CASSQEEGTDTQYF	TGTGCCAGCAGCCAAGAAGAGGGCACAGATACGCAGTATTTT	TRBJ2-3	once	.	TRBV3-1/TRBV3-2
CASSSRQTHYGYTF	TGTGCCAGCAGCAGCCGACAGACCCACTATGGCTACACCTTC	TRBJ1-2	.	.	TRBV5-8
CASSQDQNMNTEAFF	TGTGCCAGCAGCCAAGATCAGAACATGAACACTGAAGCTTTCTTT	TRBJ1-1	few	.	TRBV3-1/TRBV3-2
CASSSGGAQETQYF	TGTGCCAGCAGCTCGGGGGGCGCTCAAGAGACCCAGTACTTC	TRBJ2-5	once	.	TRBV7-9
CASSQELGSGTEAFF	TGTGCCAGCAGCCAAGAACTAGGGTCGGGCACTGAAGCTTTCTTT	TRBJ1-1	.	.	TRBV3-1/TRBV3-2
CASSPLQSTDTQYF	TGTGCCAGCAGCCCATTACAGAGCACAGATACGCAGTATTTT	TRBJ2-3	.	.	TRBV11-3
CASREGATGEKLFF	TGTGCCAGCAGGGAGGGGGCAACCGGCGAAAAACTGTTTTTT	TRBJ1-4	.	TRBD1	TRBV6-4
CASSLNAASPIQETQYF	TGTGCCAGCAGCTTAAACGCGGCTAGTCCTATACAAGAGACCCAGTACTTC	TRBJ2-5	.	.	TRBV7-2
CASSSPGQGTDTQYF	TGTGCCAGCAGTTCGCCGGGACAGGGCACAGATACGCAGTATTTT	TRBJ2-3	.	TRBD1	TRBV6-2/TRBV6-3
CASSFDRGGNEQFF	TGTGCCAGCAGCTTTGACAGGGGAGGCAATGAGCAGTTCTTC	TRBJ2-1	.	TRBD1	TRBV5-8
CASSDKVGAGVSNQPQHF	TGTGCCAGCAGTGATAAGGTCGGTGCAGGGGTTAGCAATCAGCCCCAGCATTTT	TRBJ1-5	.	.	TRBV6-1
CSFSFGVSEAFF	TGCAGCTTCTCTTTCGGGGTGAGTGAAGCTTTCTTT	TRBJ1-1	once	.	TRBV29-1